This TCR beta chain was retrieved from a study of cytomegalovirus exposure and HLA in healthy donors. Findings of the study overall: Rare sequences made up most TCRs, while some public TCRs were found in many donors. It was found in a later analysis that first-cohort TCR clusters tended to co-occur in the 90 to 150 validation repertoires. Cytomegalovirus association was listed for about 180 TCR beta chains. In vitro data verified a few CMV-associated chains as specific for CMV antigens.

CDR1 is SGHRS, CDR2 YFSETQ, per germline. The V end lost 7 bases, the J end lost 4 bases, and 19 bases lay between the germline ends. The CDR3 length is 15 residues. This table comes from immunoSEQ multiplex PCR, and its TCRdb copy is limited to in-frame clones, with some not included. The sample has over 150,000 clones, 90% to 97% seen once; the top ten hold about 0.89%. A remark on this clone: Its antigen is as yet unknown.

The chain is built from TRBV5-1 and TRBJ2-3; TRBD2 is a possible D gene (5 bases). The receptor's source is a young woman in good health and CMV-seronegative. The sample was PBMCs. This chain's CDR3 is CASRPRPLAADTQYF. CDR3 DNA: TGCGCCAGCCGACCTAGACCCCTAGCCGCAGATACGCAGTATTTT.